Reported below is one T cell receptor (beta chain). No antigen is known for it. Deletions cut 10 bases from V and 0 bases from J, with 14 bases between. CDR1 and CDR2 from the germline V gene are SGHNT and YYREEE (reference sequence). The CDR3 is made up of 14 amino acids. These data belong to a study of cytomegalovirus exposure and HLA in healthy donors. General observations from the study: Subsequent analysis revealed that first-cohort TCR clusters tended to co-occur in the roughly 120 validation repertoires.

The assay was immunoSEQ multiplex PCR, and TCRdb's table has in-frame clones only and misses some. The table records around 160,000 clones, 70% to 90% of them present only once. The chain combines TRBV5-4 with TRBJ2-1, with a tentative D call TRBD2 (5 bases). The sequencing input was PBMCs. The TCR originated in a man aged 18 to 30 in good health and CMV-seronegative. CDR3 sequence reads: CAGGYSSSYNEQFF. DNA of the CDR3: TGTGCCGGAGGATACAGCAGCTCCTACAATGAGCAGTTCTTC.